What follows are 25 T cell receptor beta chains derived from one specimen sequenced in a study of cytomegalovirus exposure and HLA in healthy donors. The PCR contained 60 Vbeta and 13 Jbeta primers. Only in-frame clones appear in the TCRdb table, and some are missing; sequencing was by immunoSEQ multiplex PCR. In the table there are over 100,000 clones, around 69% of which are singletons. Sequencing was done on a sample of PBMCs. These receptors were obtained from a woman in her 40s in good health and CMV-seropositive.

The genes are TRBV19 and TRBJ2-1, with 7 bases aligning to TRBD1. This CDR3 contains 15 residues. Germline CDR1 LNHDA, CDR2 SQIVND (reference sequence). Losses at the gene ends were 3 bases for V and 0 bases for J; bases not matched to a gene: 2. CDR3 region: CASSIDRASYNEQFF. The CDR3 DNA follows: TGTGCCAGTAGTATCGACAGGGCCTCCTACAATGAGCAGTTCTTC.

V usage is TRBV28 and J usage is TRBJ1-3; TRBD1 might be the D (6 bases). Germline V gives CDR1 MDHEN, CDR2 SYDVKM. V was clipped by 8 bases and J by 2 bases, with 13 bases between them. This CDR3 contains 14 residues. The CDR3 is CASVYGDTGNTIYF. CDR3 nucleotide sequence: TGTGCCAGCGTTTACGGGGACACTGGAAACACCATATATTTT.

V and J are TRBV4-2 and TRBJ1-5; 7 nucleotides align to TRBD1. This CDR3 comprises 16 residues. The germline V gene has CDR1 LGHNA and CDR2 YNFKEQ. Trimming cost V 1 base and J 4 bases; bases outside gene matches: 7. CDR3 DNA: TGTGCCAGCAGCCAAGCCCCCACAGGGGATAATCAGCCCCAGCATTTT. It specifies CASSQAPTGDNQPQHF.

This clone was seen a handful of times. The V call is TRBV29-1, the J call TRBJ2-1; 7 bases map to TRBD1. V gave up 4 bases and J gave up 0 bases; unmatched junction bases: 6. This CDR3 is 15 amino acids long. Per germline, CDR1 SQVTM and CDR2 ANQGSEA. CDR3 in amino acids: CSVGVAGGSYNEQFF. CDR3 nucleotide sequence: TGCAGCGTTGGCGTGGCAGGGGGCTCCTACAATGAGCAGTTCTTC.

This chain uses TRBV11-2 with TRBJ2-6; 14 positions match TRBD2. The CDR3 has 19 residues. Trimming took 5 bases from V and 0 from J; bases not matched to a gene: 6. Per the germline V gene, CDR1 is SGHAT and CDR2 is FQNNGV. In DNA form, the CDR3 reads TGTGCCAGCAGCCGGACTAGCGGGGGGCTTAGCTCTGGGGCCAACGTCCTGACTTTC. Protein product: CASSRTSGGLSSGANVLTF.

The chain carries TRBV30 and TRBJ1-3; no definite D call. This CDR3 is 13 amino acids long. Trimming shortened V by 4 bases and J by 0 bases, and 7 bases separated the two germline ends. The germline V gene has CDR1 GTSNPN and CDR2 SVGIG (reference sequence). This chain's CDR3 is CAWTRDSGNTIYF. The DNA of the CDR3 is TGTGCCTGGACTCGGGACTCTGGAAACACCATATATTTT.

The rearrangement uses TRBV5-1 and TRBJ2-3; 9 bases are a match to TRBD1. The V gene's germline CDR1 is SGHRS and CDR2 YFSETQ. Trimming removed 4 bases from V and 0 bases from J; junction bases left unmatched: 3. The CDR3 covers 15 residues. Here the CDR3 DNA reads TGCGCCAGCAGCACGACAGGGGGGAGCACAGATACGCAGTATTTT. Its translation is CASSTTGGSTDTQYF.

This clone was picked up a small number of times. The CDR3 sequence is CSVGGGGSTNTEAFF. The CDR3, as DNA: TGCAGCGTTGGCGGAGGGGGCTCAACGAACACTGAAGCTTTCTTT. The V call is TRBV29-1, the J call TRBJ1-1, with TRBD1 matching over 7 bases. V lost 4 bases and J lost 1; bases outside the gene matches: 9. Germline V gene data show CDR1 as SQVTM and CDR2 as ANQGSEA. The CDR3 sequence is 15 residues long.

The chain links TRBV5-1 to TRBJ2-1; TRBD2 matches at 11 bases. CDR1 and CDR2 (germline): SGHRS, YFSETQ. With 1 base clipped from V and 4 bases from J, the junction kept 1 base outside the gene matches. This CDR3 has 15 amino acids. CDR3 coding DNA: TGCGCCAGCAGCTTGACTAGCGGGGGATACAATGAGCAGTTCTTC. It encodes CASSLTSGGYNEQFF.

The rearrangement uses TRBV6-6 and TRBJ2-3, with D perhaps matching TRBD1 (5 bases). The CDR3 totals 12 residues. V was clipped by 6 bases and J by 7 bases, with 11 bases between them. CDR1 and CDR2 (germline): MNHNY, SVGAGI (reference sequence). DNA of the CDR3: TGTGCCAGCAGCCCGACAGCCCATACGCAGTATTTT. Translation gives CASSPTAHTQYF.

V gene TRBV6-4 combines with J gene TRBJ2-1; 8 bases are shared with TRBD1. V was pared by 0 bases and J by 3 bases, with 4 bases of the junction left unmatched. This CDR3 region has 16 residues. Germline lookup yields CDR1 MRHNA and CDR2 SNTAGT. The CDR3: CASSDSMTGDYNEQFF. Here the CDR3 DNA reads TGTGCCAGCAGTGACTCGATGACAGGGGACTACAATGAGCAGTTCTTC.

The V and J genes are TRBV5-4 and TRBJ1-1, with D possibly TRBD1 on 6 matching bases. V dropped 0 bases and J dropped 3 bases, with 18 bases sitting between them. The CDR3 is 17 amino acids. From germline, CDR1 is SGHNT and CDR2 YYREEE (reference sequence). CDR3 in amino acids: CASSLANSGGLDTEAFF. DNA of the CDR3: TGTGCCAGCAGCTTGGCCAATTCCGGGGGGCTGGACACTGAAGCTTTCTTT.

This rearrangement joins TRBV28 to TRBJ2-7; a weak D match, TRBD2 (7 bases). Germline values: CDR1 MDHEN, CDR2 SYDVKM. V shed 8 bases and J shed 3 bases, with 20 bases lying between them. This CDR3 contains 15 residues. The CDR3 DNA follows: TGTGCCAGCCCCCCTCGGGGGGCCGGAGGCTACGAGCAGTACTTC. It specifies CASPPRGAGGYEQYF.

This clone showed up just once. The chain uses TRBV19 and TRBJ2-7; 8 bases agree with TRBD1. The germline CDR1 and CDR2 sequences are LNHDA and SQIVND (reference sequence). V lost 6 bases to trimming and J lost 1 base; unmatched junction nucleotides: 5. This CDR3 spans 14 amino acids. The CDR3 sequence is CASSLTGDSYEQYF. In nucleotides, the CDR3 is TGTGCCAGTAGCCTGACAGGGGATTCCTACGAGCAGTACTTC.

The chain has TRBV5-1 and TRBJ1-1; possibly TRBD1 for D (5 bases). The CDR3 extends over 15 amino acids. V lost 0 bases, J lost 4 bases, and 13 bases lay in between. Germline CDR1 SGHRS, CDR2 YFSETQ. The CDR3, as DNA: TGCGCCAGCAGCTTGGATAGGGGAGGCGGCACTGAAGCTTTCTTT. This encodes CASSLDRGGGTEAFF. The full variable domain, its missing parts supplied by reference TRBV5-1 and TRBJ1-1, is KAGVTQTPRYLIKTRGQQVTLSCSPISGHRSVSWYQQTPGQGLQFLFEYFSETQRNKGNFPGRFSGRQFSNSRSEMNVSTLELGDSALYLCASSLDRGGGTEAFFGQGTRLTVV.

As DNA, the CDR3 is TGTGCCAGCGGACTTGGCGCGGGGAAACTGTTTTTT. Translated, it gives CASGLGAGKLFF. The rearrangement joins TRBV27 to TRBJ1-4; D unclear. This CDR3 is built from 12 residues. Germline CDR1 and CDR2: MNHEY and SMNVEV (reference sequence). V lost 8 bases and J lost 11, with 15 bases in between.

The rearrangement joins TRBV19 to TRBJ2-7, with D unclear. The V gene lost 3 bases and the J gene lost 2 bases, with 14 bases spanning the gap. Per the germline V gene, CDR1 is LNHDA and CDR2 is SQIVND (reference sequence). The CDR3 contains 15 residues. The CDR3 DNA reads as TGTGCCAGTAGTATGTCGTCCGGAGAACCCTACGAGCAGTACTTC. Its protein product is CASSMSSGEPYEQYF.

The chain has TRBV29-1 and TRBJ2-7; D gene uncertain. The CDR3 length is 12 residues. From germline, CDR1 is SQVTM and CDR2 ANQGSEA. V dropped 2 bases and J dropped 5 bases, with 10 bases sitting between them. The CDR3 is CSVELVSDEQYF. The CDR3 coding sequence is TGCAGCGTTGAATTAGTGTCGGACGAGCAGTACTTC.

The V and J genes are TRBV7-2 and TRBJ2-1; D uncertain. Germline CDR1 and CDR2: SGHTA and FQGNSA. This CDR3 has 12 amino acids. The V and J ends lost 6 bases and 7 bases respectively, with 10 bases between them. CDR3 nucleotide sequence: TGTGCCAGCAGTCCAACGGGTAATGAGCAGTTCTTC. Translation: CASSPTGNEQFF. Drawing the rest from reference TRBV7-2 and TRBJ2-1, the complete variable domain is GAGVSQSPSNKVTEKGKDVELRCDPISGHTALYWYRQSLGQGLEFLIYFQGNSAPDKSGLPSDRFSAERTGGSVSTLTIQRTQQEDSAVYLCASSPTGNEQFFGPGTRLTVL.

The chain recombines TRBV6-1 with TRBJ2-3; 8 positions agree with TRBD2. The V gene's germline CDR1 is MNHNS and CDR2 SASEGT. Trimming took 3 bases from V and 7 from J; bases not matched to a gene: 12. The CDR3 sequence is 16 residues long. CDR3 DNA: TGTGCCAGCAGTGATCGCGGGGGGCCTGACTTGAATACGCAGTATTTT. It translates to CASSDRGGPDLNTQYF.

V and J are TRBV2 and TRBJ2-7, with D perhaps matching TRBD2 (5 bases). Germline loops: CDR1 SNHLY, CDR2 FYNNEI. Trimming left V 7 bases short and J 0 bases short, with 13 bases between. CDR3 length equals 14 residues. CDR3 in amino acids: CASKKDLNSYEQYF. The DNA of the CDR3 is TGTGCCAGCAAAAAGGACTTGAACTCCTACGAGCAGTACTTC.

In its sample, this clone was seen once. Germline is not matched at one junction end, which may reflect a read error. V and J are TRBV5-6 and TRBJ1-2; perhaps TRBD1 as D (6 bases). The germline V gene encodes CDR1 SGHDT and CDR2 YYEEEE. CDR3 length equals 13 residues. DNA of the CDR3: TGTGCCAGCACCTTGACAGGAATCTATGGCTACACCTTC. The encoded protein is CASTLTGIYGYTF.

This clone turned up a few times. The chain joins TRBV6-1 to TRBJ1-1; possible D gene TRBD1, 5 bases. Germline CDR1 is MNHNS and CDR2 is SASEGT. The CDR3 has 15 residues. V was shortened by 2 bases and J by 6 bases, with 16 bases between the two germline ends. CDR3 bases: TGTGCCAGCAGTGAAAGGGGCCGTTTGCACCCTGAAGCTTTCTTT. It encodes CASSERGRLHPEAFF.

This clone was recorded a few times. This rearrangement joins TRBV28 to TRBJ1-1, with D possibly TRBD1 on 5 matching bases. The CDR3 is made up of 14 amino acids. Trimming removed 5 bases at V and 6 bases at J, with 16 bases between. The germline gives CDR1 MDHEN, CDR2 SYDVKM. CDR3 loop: CASSVSGPYAEAFF. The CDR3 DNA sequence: TGTGCCAGCAGTGTGTCAGGGCCCTATGCTGAAGCTTTCTTT. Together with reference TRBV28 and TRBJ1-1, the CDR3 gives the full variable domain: DVKVTQSSRYLVKRTGEKVFLECVQDMDHENMFWYRQDPGLGLRLIYFSYDVKMKEKGDIPEGYSVSREKKERFSLILESASTNQTSMYLCASSVSGPYAEAFFGQGTRLTVV.

The CDR3 DNA reads TGTGCCAGCAGTTTATCCGCTAACTATGGCTACACCTTC. Translating it yields CASSLSANYGYTF. The chain couples TRBV28 to TRBJ1-2; D is unclear. The germline V gene has CDR1 MDHEN and CDR2 SYDVKM. The V end lost 1 base, the J end lost 0 bases, and 3 bases lay between the germline ends. CDR3 length: 13 residues.